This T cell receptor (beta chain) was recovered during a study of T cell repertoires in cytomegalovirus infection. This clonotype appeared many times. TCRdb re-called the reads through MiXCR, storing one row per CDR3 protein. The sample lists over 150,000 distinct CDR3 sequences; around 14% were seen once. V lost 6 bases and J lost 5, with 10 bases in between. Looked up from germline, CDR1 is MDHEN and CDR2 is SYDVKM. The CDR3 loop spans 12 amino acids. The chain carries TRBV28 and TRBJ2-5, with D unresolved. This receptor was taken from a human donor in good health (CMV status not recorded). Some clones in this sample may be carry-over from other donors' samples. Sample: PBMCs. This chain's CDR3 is CASRGQIETQYF. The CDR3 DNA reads TGTGCCAGCAGGGGCCAGATCGAGACCCAGTACTTC.